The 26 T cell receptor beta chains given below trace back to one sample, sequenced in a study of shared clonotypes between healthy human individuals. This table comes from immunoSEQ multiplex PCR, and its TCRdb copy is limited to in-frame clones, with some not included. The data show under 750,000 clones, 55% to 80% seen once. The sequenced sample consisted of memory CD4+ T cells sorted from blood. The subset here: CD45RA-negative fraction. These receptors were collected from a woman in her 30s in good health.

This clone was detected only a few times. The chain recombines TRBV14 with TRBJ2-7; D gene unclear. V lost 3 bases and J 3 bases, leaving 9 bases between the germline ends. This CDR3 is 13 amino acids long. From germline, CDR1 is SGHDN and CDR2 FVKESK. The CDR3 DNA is TGTGCCAGCAGCCATATTAACGACTACGAGCAGTACTTC. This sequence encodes CASSHINDYEQYF.

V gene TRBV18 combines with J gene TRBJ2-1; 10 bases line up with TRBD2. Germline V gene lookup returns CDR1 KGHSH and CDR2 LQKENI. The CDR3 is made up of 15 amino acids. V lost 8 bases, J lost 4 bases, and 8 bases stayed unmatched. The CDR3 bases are TGTGCCAGCCGCCTAGCGGGAGATTTTTACAATGAGCAGTTCTTC. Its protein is CASRLAGDFYNEQFF.

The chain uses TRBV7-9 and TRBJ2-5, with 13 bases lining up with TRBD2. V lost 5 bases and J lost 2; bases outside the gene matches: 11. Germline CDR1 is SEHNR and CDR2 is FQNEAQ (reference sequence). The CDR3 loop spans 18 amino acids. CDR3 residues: CASSRTSGRGGVQETQYF. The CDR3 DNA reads TGTGCCAGCAGCCGGACTAGCGGGAGAGGGGGGGTACAAGAGACCCAGTACTTC.

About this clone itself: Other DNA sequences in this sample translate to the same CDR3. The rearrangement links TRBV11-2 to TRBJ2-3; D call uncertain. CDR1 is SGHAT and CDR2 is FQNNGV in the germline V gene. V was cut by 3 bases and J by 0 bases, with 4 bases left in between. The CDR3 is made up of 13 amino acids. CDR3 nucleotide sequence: TGTGCCAGCAGCTTTGATAGCACAGATACGCAGTATTTT. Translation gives CASSFDSTDTQYF.

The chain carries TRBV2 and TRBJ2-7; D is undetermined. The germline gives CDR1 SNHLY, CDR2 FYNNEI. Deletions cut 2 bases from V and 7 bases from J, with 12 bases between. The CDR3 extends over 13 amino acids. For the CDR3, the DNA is TGTGCCAGCAGTGAATTAACCCTAAAGGAGCAGTACTTC. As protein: CASSELTLKEQYF.

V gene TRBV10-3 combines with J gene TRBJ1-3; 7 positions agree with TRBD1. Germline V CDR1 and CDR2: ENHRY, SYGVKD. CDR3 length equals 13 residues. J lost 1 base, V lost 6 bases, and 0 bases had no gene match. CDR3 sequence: CAIRGQSGNTIYF. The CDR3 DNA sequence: TGTGCCATCAGGGGACAGTCTGGAAACACCATATATTTT.

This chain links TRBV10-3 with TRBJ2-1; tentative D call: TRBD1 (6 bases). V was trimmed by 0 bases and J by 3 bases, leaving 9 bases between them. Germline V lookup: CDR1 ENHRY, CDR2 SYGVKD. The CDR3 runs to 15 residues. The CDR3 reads CAISESQGSYNEQFF. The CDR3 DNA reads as TGTGCCATCAGTGAGTCCCAGGGGAGCTACAATGAGCAGTTCTTC.

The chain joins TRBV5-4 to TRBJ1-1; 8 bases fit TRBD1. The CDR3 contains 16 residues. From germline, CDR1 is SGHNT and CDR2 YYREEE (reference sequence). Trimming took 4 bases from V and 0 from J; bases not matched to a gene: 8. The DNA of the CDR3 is TGTGCCAGCAGCCCCGGGACAGGAGACATGAACACTGAAGCTTTCTTT. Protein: CASSPGTGDMNTEAFF.

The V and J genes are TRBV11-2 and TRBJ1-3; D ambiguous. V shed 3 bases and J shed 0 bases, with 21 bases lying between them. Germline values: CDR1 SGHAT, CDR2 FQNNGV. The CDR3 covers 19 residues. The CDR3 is CASSLVEAGPHSSGNTIYF. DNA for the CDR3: TGTGCCAGCAGCTTGGTCGAGGCCGGACCCCATTCCTCTGGAAACACCATATATTTT.

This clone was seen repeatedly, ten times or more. This chain's CDR3 is CASTPPGRSSYEQYF. The CDR3 region has the DNA TGTGCCAGCACCCCACCCGGGAGAAGCTCCTACGAGCAGTACTTC. This chain joins TRBV4-2 and TRBJ2-7; tentative D call: TRBD2 (6 bases). The CDR3 loop spans 15 amino acids. V lost 7 bases and J lost 0, with 16 bases in between. The germline V gene encodes CDR1 LGHNA and CDR2 YNFKEQ.

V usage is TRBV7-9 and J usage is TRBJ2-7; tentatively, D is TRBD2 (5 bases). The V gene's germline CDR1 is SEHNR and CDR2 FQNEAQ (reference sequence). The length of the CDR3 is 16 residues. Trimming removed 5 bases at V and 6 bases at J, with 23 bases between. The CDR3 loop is CASSPKQLVRTVEQYF. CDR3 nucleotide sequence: TGTGCCAGCAGCCCCAAACAACTAGTCCGGACGGTCGAGCAGTACTTC.

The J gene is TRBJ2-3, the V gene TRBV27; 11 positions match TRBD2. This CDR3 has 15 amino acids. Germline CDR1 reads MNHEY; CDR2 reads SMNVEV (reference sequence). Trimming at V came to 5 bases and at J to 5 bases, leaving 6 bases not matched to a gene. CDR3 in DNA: TGTGCCAGCAGTCCTACTAGCGGGAGAAGAGATACGCAGTATTTT. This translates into CASSPTSGRRDTQYF.

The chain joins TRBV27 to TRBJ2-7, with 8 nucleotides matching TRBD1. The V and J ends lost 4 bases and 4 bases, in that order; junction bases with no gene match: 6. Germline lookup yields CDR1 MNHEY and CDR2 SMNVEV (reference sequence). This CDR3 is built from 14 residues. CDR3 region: CASSSWTGSYEQYF. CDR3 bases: TGTGCCAGCAGTTCCTGGACAGGGTCTTACGAGCAGTACTTC.

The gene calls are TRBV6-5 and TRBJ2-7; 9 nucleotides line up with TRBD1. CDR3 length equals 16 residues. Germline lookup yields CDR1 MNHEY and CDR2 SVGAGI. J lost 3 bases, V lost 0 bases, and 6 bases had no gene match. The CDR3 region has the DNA TGTGCCAGCAGTTACTCGAATTACAGGGGGCTCTACGAGCAGTACTTC. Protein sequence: CASSYSNYRGLYEQYF.

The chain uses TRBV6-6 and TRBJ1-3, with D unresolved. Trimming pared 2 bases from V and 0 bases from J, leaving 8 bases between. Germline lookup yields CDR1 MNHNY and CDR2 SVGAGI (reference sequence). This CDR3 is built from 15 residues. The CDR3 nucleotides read TGTGCCAGCAGTTACCTACCTAGCTCTGGAAACACCATATATTTT. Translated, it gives CASSYLPSSGNTIYF.

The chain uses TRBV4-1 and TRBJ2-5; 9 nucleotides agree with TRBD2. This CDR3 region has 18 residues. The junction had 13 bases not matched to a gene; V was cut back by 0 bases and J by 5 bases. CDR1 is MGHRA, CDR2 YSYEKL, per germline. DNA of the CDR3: TGCGCCAGCAGCCAAGATATATGGGCTAGCGGGACTGGGGAGACCCAGTACTTC. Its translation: CASSQDIWASGTGETQYF.

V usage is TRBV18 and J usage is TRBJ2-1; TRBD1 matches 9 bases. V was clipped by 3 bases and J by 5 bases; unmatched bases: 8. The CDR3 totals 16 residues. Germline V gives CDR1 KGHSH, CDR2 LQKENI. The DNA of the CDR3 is TGTGCCAGCTCACCCCTGGACAGGGGCCTCCACAATGAGCAGTTCTTC. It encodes CASSPLDRGLHNEQFF.

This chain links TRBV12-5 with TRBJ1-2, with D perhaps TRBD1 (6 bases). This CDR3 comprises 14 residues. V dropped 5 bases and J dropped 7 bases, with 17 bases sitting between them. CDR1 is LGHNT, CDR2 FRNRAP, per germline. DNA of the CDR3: TGTGCTAGTGGTCAAGGACAGTCCCAAGGTGGCTACACCTTC. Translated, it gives CASGQGQSQGGYTF.

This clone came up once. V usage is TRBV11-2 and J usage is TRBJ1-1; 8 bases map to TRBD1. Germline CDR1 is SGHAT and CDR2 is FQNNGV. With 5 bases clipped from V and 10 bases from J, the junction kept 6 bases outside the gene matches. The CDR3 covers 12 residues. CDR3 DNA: TGTGCCAGCAGCCTTTTAGGACAGGGAGCTTTCTTT. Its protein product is CASSLLGQGAFF.

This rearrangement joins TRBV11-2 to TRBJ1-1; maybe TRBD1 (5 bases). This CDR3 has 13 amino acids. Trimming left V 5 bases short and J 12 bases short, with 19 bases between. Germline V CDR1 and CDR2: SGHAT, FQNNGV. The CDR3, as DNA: TGTGCCAGCAGCCCACAAAACGCAGGGAAGACTTTCTTT. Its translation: CASSPQNAGKTFF.

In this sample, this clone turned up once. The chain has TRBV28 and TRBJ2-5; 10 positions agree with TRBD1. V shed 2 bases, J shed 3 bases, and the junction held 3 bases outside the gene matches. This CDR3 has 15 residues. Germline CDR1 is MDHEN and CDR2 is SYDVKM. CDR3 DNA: TGTGCCAGCAGTTTACTGGGGACAGGGGAAGAGACCCAGTACTTC. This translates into CASSLLGTGEETQYF.

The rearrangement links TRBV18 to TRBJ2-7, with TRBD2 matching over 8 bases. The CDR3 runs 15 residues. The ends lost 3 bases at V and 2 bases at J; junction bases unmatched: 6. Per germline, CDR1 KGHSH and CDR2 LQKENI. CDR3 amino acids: CASSPMREVTYEQYF. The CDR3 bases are TGTGCCAGCTCACCGATGCGGGAGGTCACCTACGAGCAGTACTTC.

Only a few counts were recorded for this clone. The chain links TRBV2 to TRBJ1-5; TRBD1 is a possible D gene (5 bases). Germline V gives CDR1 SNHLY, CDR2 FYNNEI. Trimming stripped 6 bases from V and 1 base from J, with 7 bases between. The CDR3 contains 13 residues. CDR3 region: CASRTVSNQPQHF. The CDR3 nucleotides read TGTGCCAGCAGGACAGTAAGCAATCAGCCCCAGCATTTT.

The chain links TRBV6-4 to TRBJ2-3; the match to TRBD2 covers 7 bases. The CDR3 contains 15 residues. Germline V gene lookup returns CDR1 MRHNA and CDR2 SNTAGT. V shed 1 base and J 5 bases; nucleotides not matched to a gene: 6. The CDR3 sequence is CASSDLSSGQDTQYF. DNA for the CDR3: TGTGCCAGCAGTGACTTGAGTAGCGGGCAAGATACGCAGTATTTT.

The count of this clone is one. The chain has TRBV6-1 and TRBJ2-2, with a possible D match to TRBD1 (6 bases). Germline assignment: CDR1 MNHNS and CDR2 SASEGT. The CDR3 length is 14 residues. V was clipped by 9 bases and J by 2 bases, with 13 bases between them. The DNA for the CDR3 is TGTGCCAGTTGGACAGCCTTAAACACCGGGGAGCTGTTTTTT. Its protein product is CASWTALNTGELFF.

CDR3 sequence: CASSYEAFF. The CDR3 nucleotides are TGTGCCAGCAGTTACGAAGCTTTCTTT. V usage is TRBV5-4 and J usage is TRBJ1-1; D is uncertain. The CDR3 consists of 9 residues. Germline CDR1 SGHNT, CDR2 YYREEE (reference sequence). Trimming removed 5 bases at V and 8 bases at J, with 4 bases between.